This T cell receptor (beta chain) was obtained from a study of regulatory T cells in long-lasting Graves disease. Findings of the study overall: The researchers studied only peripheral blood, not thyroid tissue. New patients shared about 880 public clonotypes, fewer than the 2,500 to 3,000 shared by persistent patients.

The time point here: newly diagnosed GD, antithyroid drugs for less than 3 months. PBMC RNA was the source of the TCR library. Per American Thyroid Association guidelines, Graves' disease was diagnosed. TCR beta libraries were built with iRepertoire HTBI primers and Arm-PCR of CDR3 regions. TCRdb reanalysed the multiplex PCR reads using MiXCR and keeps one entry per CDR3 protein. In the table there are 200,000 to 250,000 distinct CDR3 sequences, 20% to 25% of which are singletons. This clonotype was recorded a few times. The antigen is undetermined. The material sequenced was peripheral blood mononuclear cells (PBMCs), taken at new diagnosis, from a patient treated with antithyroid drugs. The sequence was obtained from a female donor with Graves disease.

CDR3 region: CASSLTGHGYTF. CDR3 sequence (DNA): TGTGCCAGCAGCCTGACAGGGCACGGCTACACCTTC. This rearrangement joins TRBV7-9 to TRBJ1-2, with 7 bases fitting TRBD1. The CDR3 totals 12 residues. Germline values: CDR1 SEHNR, CDR2 FQNEAQ (reference sequence). With V trimmed by 5 bases and J by 8 bases, 5 bases remained unmatched.